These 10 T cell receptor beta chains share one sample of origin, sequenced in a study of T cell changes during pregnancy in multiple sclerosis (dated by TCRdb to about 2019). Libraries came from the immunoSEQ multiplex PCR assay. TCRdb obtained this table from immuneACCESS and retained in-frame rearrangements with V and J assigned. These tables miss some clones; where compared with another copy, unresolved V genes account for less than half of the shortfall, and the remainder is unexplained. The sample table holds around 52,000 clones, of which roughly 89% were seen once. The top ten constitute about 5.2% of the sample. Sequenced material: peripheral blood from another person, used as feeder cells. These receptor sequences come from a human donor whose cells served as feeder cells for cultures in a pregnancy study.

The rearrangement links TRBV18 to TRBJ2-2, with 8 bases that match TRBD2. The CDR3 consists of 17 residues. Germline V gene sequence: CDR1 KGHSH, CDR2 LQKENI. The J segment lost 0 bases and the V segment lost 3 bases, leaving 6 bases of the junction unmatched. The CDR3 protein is CASSPSGTRTNTGELFF. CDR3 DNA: TGTGCCAGCTCACCCTCCGGGACTAGGACGAACACCGGGGAGCTGTTTTTT.

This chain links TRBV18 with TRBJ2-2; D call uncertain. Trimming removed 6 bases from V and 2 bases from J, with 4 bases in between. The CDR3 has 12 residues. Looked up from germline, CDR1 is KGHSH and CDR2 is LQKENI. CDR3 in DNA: TGTGCCAGCTCGCGCAACACCGGGGAGCTGTTTTTT. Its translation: CASSRNTGELFF.

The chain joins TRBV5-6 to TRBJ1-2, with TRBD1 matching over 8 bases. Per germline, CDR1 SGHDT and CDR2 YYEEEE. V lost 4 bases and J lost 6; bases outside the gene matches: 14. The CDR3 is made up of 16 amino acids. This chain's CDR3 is CASSPRDRSYRDGYTF. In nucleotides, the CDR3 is TGTGCCAGCAGCCCTCGGGACAGGTCTTATCGAGATGGCTACACCTTC. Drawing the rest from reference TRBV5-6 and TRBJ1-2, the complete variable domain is DAGVTQSPTHLIKTRGQQVTLRCSPKSGHDTVSWYQQALGQGPQFIFQYYEEEERQRGNFPDRFSGHQFPNYSSELNVNALLLGDSALYLCASSPRDRSYRDGYTFGSGTRLTVV.

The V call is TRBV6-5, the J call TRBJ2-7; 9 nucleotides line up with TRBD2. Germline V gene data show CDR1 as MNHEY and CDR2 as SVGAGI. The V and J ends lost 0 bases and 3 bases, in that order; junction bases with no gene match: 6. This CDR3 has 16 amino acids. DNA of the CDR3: TGTGCCAGCAGTTACTCGCTTTCGACTAGCGGCTACGAGCAGTACTTC. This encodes CASSYSLSTSGYEQYF.

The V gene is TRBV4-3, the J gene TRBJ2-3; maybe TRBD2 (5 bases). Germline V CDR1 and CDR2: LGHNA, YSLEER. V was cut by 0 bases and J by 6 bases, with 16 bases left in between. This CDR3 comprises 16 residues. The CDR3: CASSQDRSGSPDTQYF. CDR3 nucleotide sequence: TGCGCCAGCAGCCAAGATCGGTCGGGGAGTCCGGATACGCAGTATTTT.

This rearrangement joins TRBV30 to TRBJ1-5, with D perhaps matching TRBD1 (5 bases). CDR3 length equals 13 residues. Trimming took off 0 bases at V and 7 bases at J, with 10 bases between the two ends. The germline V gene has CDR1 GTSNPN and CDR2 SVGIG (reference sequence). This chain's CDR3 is CAWSVGGNQPQHF. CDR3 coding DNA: TGTGCCTGGAGTGTGGGGGGTAACCAGCCCCAGCATTTT.

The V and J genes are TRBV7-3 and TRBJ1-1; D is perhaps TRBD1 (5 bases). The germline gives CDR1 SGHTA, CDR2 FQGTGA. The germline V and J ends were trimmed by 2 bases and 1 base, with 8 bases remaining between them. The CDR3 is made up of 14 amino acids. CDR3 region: CASSLGGGNTEAFF. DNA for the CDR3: TGTGCCAGCAGCTTAGGGGGTGGGAACACTGAAGCTTTCTTT.

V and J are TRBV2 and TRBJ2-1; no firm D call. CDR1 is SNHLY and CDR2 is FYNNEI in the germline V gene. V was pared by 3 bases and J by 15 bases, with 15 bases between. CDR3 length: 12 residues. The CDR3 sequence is CASSEAPTCSFF. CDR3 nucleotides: TGTGCCAGCAGTGAGGCCCCTACTTGTTCGTTCTTC.

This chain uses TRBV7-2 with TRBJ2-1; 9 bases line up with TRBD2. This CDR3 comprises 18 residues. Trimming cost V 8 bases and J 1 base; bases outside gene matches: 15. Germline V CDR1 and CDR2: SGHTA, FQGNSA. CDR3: CASAYRAGGLTSYNEQFF. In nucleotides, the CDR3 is TGTGCCAGCGCCTACCGAGCGGGAGGCCTCACTTCCTACAATGAGCAGTTCTTC.

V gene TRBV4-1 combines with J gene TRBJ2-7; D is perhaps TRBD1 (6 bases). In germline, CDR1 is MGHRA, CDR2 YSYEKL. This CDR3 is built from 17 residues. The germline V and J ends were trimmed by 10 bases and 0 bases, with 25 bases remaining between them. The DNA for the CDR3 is TGCGCCACCGGTGGTACTGTCAGGGGCCAAAGCTCCTACGAGCAGTACTTC. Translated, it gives CATGGTVRGQSSYEQYF.